The 25 T cell receptor beta chains presented below share a single source sample, sequenced in a study of T cell responses to AZD1222 COVID-19 vaccine. Measured with immunoSEQ multiplex PCR; TCRdb has only the in-frame clones, and not every one. Of roughly 50,000 clones in the sample, about 86% were seen once. The specimen was peripheral blood, collected 28 days after the second AZD1222 dose. These TCRs come from an adult who received the AZD1222 COVID-19 vaccine.

The rearrangement joins TRBV24-1 to TRBJ2-1, with D unclear. CDR1 KGHDR and CDR2 SFDVKD come from the germline V gene. The length of the CDR3 is 17 residues. Trimming removed 0 bases from V and 8 bases from J, with 19 bases in between. The CDR3 DNA reads as TGTGCCACCAGTGATTTGCAGAGCCCACTTTCGGTGGATGAGCAGTTCTTC. Amino acid sequence: CATSDLQSPLSVDEQFF.

This chain links TRBV19 with TRBJ2-5, with TRBD2 identical over 12 bases. This CDR3 region has 18 residues. Germline CDR1 reads LNHDA; CDR2 reads SQIVND (reference sequence). Unmatched junction bases numbered 13, after V lost 5 bases and J lost 3 bases. In nucleotides, the CDR3 is TGTGCCAGTAGTCCCAGTTACTCCGGACTAGCGGGAAAAGAGACCCAGTACTTC. It is translated as CASSPSYSGLAGKETQYF.

The chain links TRBV28 to TRBJ1-5, with D perhaps matching TRBD1 (5 bases). This CDR3 has 15 amino acids. V lost 2 bases and J lost 5, with 13 bases in between. Looked up from germline, CDR1 is MDHEN and CDR2 is SYDVKM. The CDR3 protein is CASSLDGAPYQPQHF. CDR3 DNA sequence: TGTGCCAGCAGTTTAGATGGGGCTCCGTATCAGCCCCAGCATTTT. The variable domain in full, with the rest retrieved from reference TRBV28 and TRBJ1-5, is DVKVTQSSRYLVKRTGEKVFLECVQDMDHENMFWYRQDPGLGLRLIYFSYDVKMKEKGDIPEGYSVSREKKERFSLILESASTNQTSMYLCASSLDGAPYQPQHFGDGTRLSIL.

This chain uses TRBV20-1 with TRBJ2-7; D is perhaps TRBD2 (6 bases). CDR1 is DFQATT and CDR2 is SNEGSKA in the germline V gene (reference sequence). V lost 3 bases and J lost 9, with 15 bases in between. The CDR3 spans 12 residues. The CDR3 reads CSASVGPGGQYF. The CDR3 DNA sequence: TGCAGTGCTAGTGTGGGCCCCGGGGGGCAGTACTTC.

The count of this clone is one. The V call is TRBV28, the J call TRBJ1-2, with D unclear. Trimming left V 6 bases short and J 3 bases short, with 17 bases between. The CDR3 extends over 15 amino acids. Germline loops: CDR1 MDHEN, CDR2 SYDVKM. CDR3 in amino acids: CASRTPPLADYGYTF. CDR3 DNA: TGTGCCAGCAGGACTCCACCCCTGGCGGACTATGGCTACACCTTC.

The chain uses TRBV6-5 and TRBJ2-5; possible D gene TRBD1, 6 bases. Trimming stripped 6 bases from V and 5 bases from J, with 16 bases between. The CDR3 spans 14 residues. Germline CDR1 MNHEY, CDR2 SVGAGI. For the CDR3, the DNA is TGTGCCAGCAGCGGGGCGAGGGGGTTGGAGACCCAGTACTTC. It yields the protein CASSGARGLETQYF.

This chain uses TRBV19 with TRBJ1-6; D not resolved. V was shortened by 2 bases and J by 7 bases, with 9 bases between the two germline ends. This CDR3 region has 14 residues. Germline loops: CDR1 LNHDA, CDR2 SQIVND (reference sequence). The CDR3 region has the DNA TGTGCCAGTAGTATAACGGGGAACAATTCACCCCTCCACTTT. Protein product: CASSITGNNSPLHF.

The chain uses TRBV6-6 and TRBJ1-2, with 8 bases matching TRBD1. This CDR3 has 14 amino acids. Losses at the gene ends were 4 bases for V and 8 bases for J; bases not matched to a gene: 9. CDR1 is MNHNY and CDR2 is SVGAGI in the germline V gene (reference sequence). CDR3 in amino acids: CASSSTGEGGGYTF. CDR3 coding DNA: TGTGCCAGCAGTTCGACAGGGGAGGGTGGAGGCTACACCTTC.

This clone was seen only once. This chain joins TRBV13 and TRBJ2-3; 8 bases map to TRBD2. The CDR3 spans 17 residues. J was trimmed by 5 bases and V by 3 bases; bases with no gene match: 13. CDR1 and CDR2 (germline): PRHDT, FYEKMQ (reference sequence). The CDR3: CASSFSPGGPGGDTQYF. Written as DNA, the CDR3 is TGTGCCAGCAGCTTCTCCCCGGGAGGGCCTGGGGGAGATACGCAGTATTTT.

CDR3 region: CSARDNEQFF. DNA of the CDR3: TGCAGTGCTAGGGACAATGAGCAGTTCTTC. The chain links TRBV20-1 to TRBJ2-1; D unresolved. V was clipped by 3 bases and J by 5 bases, with 2 bases between them. The CDR3 consists of 10 residues. Germline V gives CDR1 DFQATT, CDR2 SNEGSKA (reference sequence).

The chain carries TRBV27 and TRBJ2-2; D possibly matches TRBD1 or TRBD2 (5 bases each). Deletions cut 2 bases from V and 6 bases from J, with 7 bases between. This CDR3 contains 13 residues. CDR1 is MNHEY and CDR2 is SMNVEV in the germline V gene (reference sequence). CDR3 DNA: TGTGCCAGCAGTTTAGGGACGGCCGGGGAGCTGTTTTTT. Translation: CASSLGTAGELFF.

The J gene is TRBJ1-1, the V gene TRBV11-2; the D gene is possibly TRBD1 (5 bases). The germline V gene has CDR1 SGHAT and CDR2 FQNNGV. This CDR3 has 14 amino acids. Trimming left V 2 bases short and J 4 bases short, with 11 bases between. Here the CDR3 reads CASSLSRASTEAFF. CDR3 in DNA: TGTGCCAGCAGCTTAAGCAGGGCTAGCACTGAAGCTTTCTTT.

CDR3 sequence: CASSVLQLTDTQYF. The CDR3 DNA reads as TGTGCCAGCAGCGTATTGCAGCTCACAGATACGCAGTATTTT. The chain couples TRBV9 to TRBJ2-3; D gene unclear. CDR3 length equals 14 residues. The V gene lost 1 base and the J gene lost 2 bases, with 8 bases spanning the gap. Germline V lookup: CDR1 SGDLS, CDR2 YYNGEE.

This clone was counted a few times. The gene calls are TRBV7-9 and TRBJ1-2; TRBD1 matches at 7 bases. Trimming at V came to 5 bases and at J to 13 bases, leaving 10 bases not matched to a gene. Germline V gene lookup returns CDR1 SEHNR and CDR2 FQNEAQ (reference sequence). The CDR3 sequence is 12 residues long. The CDR3: CASSPGQELCTF. The CDR3 DNA reads TGTGCCAGCAGCCCCGGACAGGAGCTGTGCACCTTC.

The gene calls are TRBV12-3 or TRBV12-4 and TRBJ1-1; D gene unclear. V was pared by 5 bases and J by 4 bases, with 5 bases between. CDR3 length: 11 residues. As DNA, the CDR3 is TGTGCCAGCAGTCTAAGCACTGAAGCTTTCTTT. It translates to CASSLSTEAFF.

The CDR3 reads CASSETGTPFDGELFF. For the CDR3, the DNA is TGTGCCAGCAGCGAGACCGGGACTCCCTTTGACGGGGAGCTGTTTTTT. The V and J genes are TRBV9 and TRBJ2-2; maybe TRBD2 (6 bases). This CDR3 has 16 residues. V gave up 3 bases and J gave up 7 bases, with 19 bases separating them. Germline lookup yields CDR1 SGDLS and CDR2 YYNGEE.

The chain employs TRBV5-1 and TRBJ2-2; TRBD1 aligns across 7 bases. J lost 3 bases, V lost 5 bases, and 10 bases had no gene match. The CDR3 length is 16 residues. Germline CDR1 and CDR2: SGHRS and YFSETQ. CDR3 region: CASSVNTGADTGELFF. CDR3 coding DNA: TGCGCCAGCAGTGTGAACACAGGGGCGGACACCGGGGAGCTGTTTTTT.

CDR3 sequence (DNA): TGTGCCAGCAGCAGCCGGACTAGCGGGATAACCGCGAATGAGCAGTTCTTC. Translated: CASSSRTSGITANEQFF. The chain recombines TRBV5-4 with TRBJ2-1; the match to TRBD2 covers 12 bases. Germline CDR1 SGHNT, CDR2 YYREEE (reference sequence). Trimming at V came to 4 bases and at J to 7 bases, leaving 12 bases not matched to a gene. CDR3 length equals 17 residues.

The V call is TRBV5-5, the J call TRBJ2-7; 9 nucleotides agree with TRBD1. Germline CDR1 is SGHKS and CDR2 is YYEKEE (reference sequence). The CDR3 has 14 amino acids. The ends lost 2 bases at V and 4 bases at J; junction bases unmatched: 4. CDR3: CASSLDRGVYEQYF. For the CDR3, the DNA is TGTGCCAGCAGCTTAGACAGGGGGGTTTACGAGCAGTACTTC.

In this sample, this clone turned up a few times. This chain joins TRBV3-1 (or the pseudogene TRBV3-2) and TRBJ2-7; the D gene could be TRBD1 or TRBD2 (5 bases each). The germline V gene encodes CDR1 LGHDT and CDR2 YNNKEL (reference sequence). This CDR3 is 17 amino acids long. The V gene lost 1 base and the J gene lost 6 bases, with 22 bases spanning the gap. The CDR3 sequence is CASSQGQIGTLGLEQYF. The CDR3 bases are TGTGCCAGCAGCCAAGGCCAGATCGGGACCCTGGGGCTCGAGCAGTACTTC.

V usage is TRBV9 and J usage is TRBJ1-5; 9 bases agree with TRBD1. The germline V gene encodes CDR1 SGDLS and CDR2 YYNGEE. The CDR3 spans 15 residues. Trimming cost V 4 bases and J 8 bases; bases outside gene matches: 10. The DNA of the CDR3 is TGTGCCAGCAGCCTCAGCGGACAGGGGCACGAGCCCCAGCATTTT. Translation gives CASSLSGQGHEPQHF.

The J gene is TRBJ2-7, the V gene TRBV19; perhaps D is TRBD1 or TRBD2 (7 bases each). This CDR3 contains 15 residues. The germline V gene encodes CDR1 LNHDA and CDR2 SQIVND (reference sequence). The germline V and J ends were trimmed by 7 bases and 3 bases, with 19 bases remaining between them. The DNA for the CDR3 is TGTGCCAGTAAACGTCGGGGAGGGGGCATCTACGAGCAGTACTTC. Protein product: CASKRRGGGIYEQYF.

The V and J genes are TRBV11-3 and TRBJ2-7; TRBD2 matches at 9 bases. The CDR3 spans 15 residues. Trimming took 5 bases from V and 5 from J; bases not matched to a gene: 10. Germline loops: CDR1 SGHNT, CDR2 YENEEA. In nucleotides, the CDR3 is TGTGCCAGCAGCCCCCAAGCGGGAGGACCCCACGAGCAGTACTTC. It codes for CASSPQAGGPHEQYF.

The rearrangement joins TRBV6-5 to TRBJ1-6; D gene unclear. V was trimmed by 0 bases and J by 9 bases, leaving 15 bases between them. Germline CDR1 reads MNHEY; CDR2 reads SVGAGI. The CDR3 runs 16 residues. The CDR3 sequence is CASSYSEVGLGSPLHF. The CDR3 bases are TGTGCCAGCAGTTACTCAGAAGTAGGGCTAGGTTCACCCCTCCACTTT.

This chain links TRBV30 with TRBJ1-2; D is uncertain. CDR1 is GTSNPN and CDR2 is SVGIG in the germline V gene (reference sequence). The CDR3 is 13 amino acids. The V end was cut by 4 bases, the J end by 8 bases, with 17 bases between. CDR3 coding DNA: TGTGCCTGGAAATACGGCTTTAGAGCGGGCTACACCTTC. The encoded protein is CAWKYGFRAGYTF.